Below, one T cell receptor (beta chain) is given with its context. Its target is unknown. The sample originates from a study of T cell repertoires in cytomegalovirus infection. Overall study: Both CMV infection and a matching HLA type were indicated by public TCR beta signatures. Notes on the study in general: HLA-C-restricted CMV clonotypes gave the most frequent clonotype in two of eight donors.

TCRdb analysed the reads with MiXCR anew, one entry per CDR3 protein. This sample carries 70,000 to 75,000 distinct CDR3 sequences, under 4.5% of them seen once, and the ten largest clones take roughly 22%. V shed 2 bases, J shed 5 bases, and the junction held 7 bases outside the gene matches. The CDR3 is 16 residues long. Germline values: CDR1 SGHVS, CDR2 FNYEAQ. The chain uses TRBV7-6 and TRBJ2-2; TRBD2 matches at 8 bases. This receptor was taken from a human donor in good health (CMV status not recorded). Some clones in this sample may be carry-over from other donors' samples. Sequencing used PBMCs. CDR3 sequence: CASSLLSSGGTGELFF. The CDR3 nucleotides are TGTGCCAGCAGCTTATTGTCTTCGGGGGGGACCGGGGAGCTGTTTTTT.